This TCR beta chain derives from a study of cytomegalovirus exposure and HLA in healthy donors. Study-wide findings and caveats: In a later analysis, HLA-C alleles had the fewest associated TCRs, DRB1 alleles the most. Per published reports, the classifier diagnosed cytomegalovirus status with high specificity and sensitivity.

The PCR employed 60 Vbeta primers together with 13 Jbeta primers. Assay: immunoSEQ multiplex PCR; the TCRdb copy retains only in-frame clones and omits some. The sample holds about 160,000 clones, roughly 85% seen once. This clone was seen only a few times. What it recognizes is unknown. The V gene lost 9 bases and the J gene lost 4 bases, with 20 bases spanning the gap. The CDR3 runs to 15 residues. Germline loops: CDR1 SNHLY, CDR2 FYNNEI. The chain employs TRBV2 and TRBJ2-3; a weak D match, TRBD1 (6 bases). The sequence was collected from a man aged 25-45 years in good health and CMV-seronegative. The sample was PBMCs. DNA for the CDR3: TGTGCCAGTAATCCAACAGGGTATGTGGCAGATACGCAGTATTTT. This translates into CASNPTGYVADTQYF.